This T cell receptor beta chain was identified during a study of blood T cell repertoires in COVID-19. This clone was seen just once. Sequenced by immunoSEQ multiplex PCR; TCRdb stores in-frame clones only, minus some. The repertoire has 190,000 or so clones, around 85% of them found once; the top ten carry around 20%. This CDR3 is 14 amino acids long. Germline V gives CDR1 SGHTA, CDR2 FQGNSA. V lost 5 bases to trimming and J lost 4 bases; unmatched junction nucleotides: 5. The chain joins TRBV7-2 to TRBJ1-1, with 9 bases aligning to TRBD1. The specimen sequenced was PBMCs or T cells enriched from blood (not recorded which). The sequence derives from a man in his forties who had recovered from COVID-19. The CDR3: CASSTGTGSTEAFF. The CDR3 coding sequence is TGTGCCAGCAGCACGGGGACAGGGAGCACTGAAGCTTTCTTT.